The text below deals with one T cell receptor (beta chain). This specimen belongs to a study of blood T cell repertoires in COVID-19. In the original workflow: Estimates of nucleated cell counts were drawn from the amplification of reference gene primers. The data were produced by immunoSEQ multiplex PCR, yet TCRdb's version contains in-frame clones alone and is incomplete. The D gene and trimming were derived from the DNA, and the V and J assignments and clone size from that table. Here the sample spans about 120,000 clones, 85% being singletons. The sample comprised peripheral blood. The origin of this receptor is a woman older than 75 with acute or convalescent COVID-19.

CDR3 DNA: TGTGCCAGCAAAGCGATAGCAACTAATGAAAAACTGTTTTTT. This translates into CASKAIATNEKLFF. The rearrangement uses TRBV7-2 and TRBJ1-4; no reliable D call. Germline V CDR1 and CDR2: SGHTA, FQGNSA. V shed 7 bases and J shed 0 bases, with 9 bases lying between them. The CDR3 consists of 14 residues.